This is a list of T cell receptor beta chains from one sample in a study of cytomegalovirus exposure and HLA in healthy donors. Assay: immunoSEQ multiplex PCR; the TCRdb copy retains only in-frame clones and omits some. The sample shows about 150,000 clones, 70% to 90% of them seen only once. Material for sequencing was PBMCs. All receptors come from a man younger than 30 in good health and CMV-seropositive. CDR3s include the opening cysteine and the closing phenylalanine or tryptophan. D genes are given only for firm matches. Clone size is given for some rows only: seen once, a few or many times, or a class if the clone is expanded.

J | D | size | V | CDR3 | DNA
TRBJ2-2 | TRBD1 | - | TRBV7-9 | CASSFGQGPTGELFF | TGTGCCAGCAGCTTCGGACAGGGGCCCACCGGGGAGCTGTTTTTT
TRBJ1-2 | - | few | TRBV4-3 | CASSQDYGSGYTF | TGCGCCAGCAGCCAAGATTACGGGTCTGGCTACACCTTC
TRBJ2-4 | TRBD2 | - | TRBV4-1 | CASMGPGGRNMTLAKNIQYF | TGCGCCAGCATGGGGCCAGGCGGGAGGAATATGACCCTAGCCAAAAACATTCAGTACTTC
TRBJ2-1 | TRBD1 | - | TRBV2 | CASMSDRGGNNEQFF | TGTGCCAGCATGTCAGACAGGGGGGGAAACAATGAGCAGTTCTTC
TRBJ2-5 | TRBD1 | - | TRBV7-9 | CASSSDREGIQETQYF | TGTGCCAGCAGCTCTGACAGGGAAGGGATCCAAGAGACCCAGTACTTC
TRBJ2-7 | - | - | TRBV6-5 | CASSTMRTYEQYF | TGTGCCAGCAGTACCATGAGAACCTACGAGCAGTACTTC
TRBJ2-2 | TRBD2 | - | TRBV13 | CASSPGTSTGELFF | TGTGCCAGCAGCCCCGGGACTAGTACCGGGGAGCTGTTTTTT
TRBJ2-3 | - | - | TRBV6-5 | CASSTGVGTDTQYF | TGTGCCAGCAGTACCGGGGTAGGGACAGATACGCAGTATTTT
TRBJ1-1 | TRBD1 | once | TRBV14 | CASSRGTAGAFF | TGTGCCAGCAGCCGGGGGACAGCGGGAGCTTTCTTT
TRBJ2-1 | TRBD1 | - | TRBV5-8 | CASSMTGGASYNEQFF | TGTGCCAGCAGCATGACAGGGGGCGCCTCCTACAATGAGCAGTTCTTC
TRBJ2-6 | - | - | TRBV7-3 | CASSRSPSGANVLTF | TGTGCCAGCAGTCGTAGTCCCTCTGGGGCCAACGTCCTGACTTTC
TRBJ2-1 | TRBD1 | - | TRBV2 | CASSDGTGPSYNEQFF | TGTGCCAGCAGTGATGGGACAGGGCCTTCCTACAATGAGCAGTTCTTC
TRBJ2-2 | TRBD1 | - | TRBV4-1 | CASSHRDRDANTGELFF | TGCGCCAGCAGCCACCGCGACAGGGACGCGAACACCGGGGAGCTGTTTTTT
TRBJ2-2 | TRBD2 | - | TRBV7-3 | CASRSSGNTGELFF | TGTGCCAGCAGGTCTAGCGGTAACACCGGGGAGCTGTTTTTT
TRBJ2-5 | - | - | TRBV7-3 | CASSLSYQETQYF | TGTGCCAGCAGCTTGAGCTACCAAGAGACCCAGTACTTC
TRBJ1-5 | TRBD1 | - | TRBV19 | CASSIVDRGQGNQPQHF | TGTGCCAGTAGTATAGTGGACAGGGGGCAGGGGAATCAGCCCCAGCATTTT
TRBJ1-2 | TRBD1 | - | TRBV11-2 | CASSSGQIYTF | TGTGCCAGCAGTTCGGGACAGATCTACACCTTC
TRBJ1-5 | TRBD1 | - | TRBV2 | CASTPGQANQPQHF | TGTGCCAGCACCCCGGGACAGGCCAATCAGCCCCAGCATTTT
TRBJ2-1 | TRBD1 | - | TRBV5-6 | CASRAQGGPYNEQFF | TGTGCCAGCAGGGCACAGGGGGGCCCCTACAATGAGCAGTTCTTC
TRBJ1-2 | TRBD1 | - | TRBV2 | CASSEAWGTGTDGYTF | TGTGCCAGCAGTGAAGCTTGGGGGACAGGGACTGATGGCTACACCTTC
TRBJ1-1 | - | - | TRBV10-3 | CAIRGPGNTEAFF | TGTGCCATCAGGGGGCCGGGGAACACTGAAGCTTTCTTT
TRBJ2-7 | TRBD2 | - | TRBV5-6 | CASSPLGLAGALGEQYF | TGTGCCAGCAGCCCCCTTGGGCTAGCGGGGGCCCTGGGGGAGCAGTACTTC
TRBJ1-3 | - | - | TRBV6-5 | CASRGPSGNTIYF | TGTGCCAGCAGGGGCCCCTCTGGAAACACCATATATTTT
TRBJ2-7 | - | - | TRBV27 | CASSLRENTGYQYF | TGTGCCAGCAGTTTAAGGGAGAACACAGGGTACCAGTACTTC
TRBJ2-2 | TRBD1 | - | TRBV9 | CASSGEGARIPGELFF | TGTGCCAGCAGCGGTGAGGGGGCGAGGATTCCCGGGGAGCTGTTTTTT
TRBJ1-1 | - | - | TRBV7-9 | CASSPGNKVPEAFF | TGTGCCAGCAGCCCCGGGAATAAAGTTCCTGAAGCTTTCTTT
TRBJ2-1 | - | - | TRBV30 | CAWSVSTGYNEQFF | TGTGCCTGGAGTGTGTCAACGGGCTACAATGAGCAGTTCTTC
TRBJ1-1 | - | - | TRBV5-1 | CASSSKRVQGTKPEAFF | TGCGCCAGCAGTTCTAAGCGCGTCCAGGGGACCAAGCCTGAAGCTTTCTTT
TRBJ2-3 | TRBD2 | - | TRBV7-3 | CASSATSGRADTQYF | TGTGCCAGCAGCGCGACTAGCGGGAGGGCAGATACGCAGTATTTT
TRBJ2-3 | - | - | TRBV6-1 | CASSNEREDTQYF | TGTGCCAGCAGTAATGAGAGGGAAGATACGCAGTATTTT
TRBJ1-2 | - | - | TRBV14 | CASSLPGRAPYGYTF | TGTGCCAGCAGCCTGCCTGGGCGGGCCCCCTATGGCTACACCTTC
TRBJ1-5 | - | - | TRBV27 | CASSSVWGREDTNQPQHF | TGTGCCAGCAGTTCCGTCTGGGGCAGGGAGGATACCAATCAGCCCCAGCATTTT
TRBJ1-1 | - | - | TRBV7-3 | CASSIQGNTEAFF | TGTGCCAGCAGCATACAGGGGAACACTGAAGCTTTCTTT
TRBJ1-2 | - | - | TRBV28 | CASSLGQGYGYTF | TGTGCCAGCAGTTTGGGGCAGGGGTATGGCTACACCTTC
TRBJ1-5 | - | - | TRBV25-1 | CASSEQDSNQPQHF | TGTGCCAGCAGTGAACAGGATAGCAATCAGCCCCAGCATTTT
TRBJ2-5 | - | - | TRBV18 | CASSPKETQYF | TGTGCCAGCTCCCCCAAAGAGACCCAGTACTTC